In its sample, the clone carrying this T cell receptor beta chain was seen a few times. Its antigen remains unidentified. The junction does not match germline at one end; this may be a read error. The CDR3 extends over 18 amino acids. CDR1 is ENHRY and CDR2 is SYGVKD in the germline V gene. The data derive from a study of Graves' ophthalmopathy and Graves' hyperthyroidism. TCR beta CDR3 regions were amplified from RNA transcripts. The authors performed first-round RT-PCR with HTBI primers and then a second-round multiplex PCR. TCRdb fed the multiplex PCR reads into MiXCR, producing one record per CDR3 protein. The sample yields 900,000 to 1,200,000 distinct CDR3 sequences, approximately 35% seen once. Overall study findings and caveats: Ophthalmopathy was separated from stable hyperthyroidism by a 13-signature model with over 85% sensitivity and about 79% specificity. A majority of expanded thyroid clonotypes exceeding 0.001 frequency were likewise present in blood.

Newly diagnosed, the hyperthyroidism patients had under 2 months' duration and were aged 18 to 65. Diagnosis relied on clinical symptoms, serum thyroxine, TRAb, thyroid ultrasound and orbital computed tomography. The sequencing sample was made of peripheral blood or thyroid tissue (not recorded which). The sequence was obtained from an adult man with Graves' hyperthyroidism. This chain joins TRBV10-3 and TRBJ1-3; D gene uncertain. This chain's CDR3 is CASSYSKGSVPSGNTIYF. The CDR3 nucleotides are TGTGCCAGCAGTTACTCGAAAGGGAGTGTGCCCTCTGGAAACACCATATATTTT.